The 29 T cell receptor beta chains in this list originate from one sample, sequenced in a study of blood T cell repertoires in COVID-19. Assay: immunoSEQ multiplex PCR; the TCRdb copy retains only in-frame clones and omits some. Among 150,000 to 200,000 clones listed, about 85% were seen once. Sequencing used peripheral blood. The receptors were gathered from a woman older than 75 in a cohort sampled during active or convalescent COVID-19.

V is TRBV2 and J is TRBJ2-5; D may be TRBD1 (6 bases). The CDR3 is 12 amino acids. Per the germline V gene, CDR1 is SNHLY and CDR2 is FYNNEI. V lost 6 bases and J lost 4, with 9 bases in between. The CDR3 region has the DNA TGTGCCAGCAGGGCACAGGGAGAGACCCAGTACTTC. This translates into CASRAQGETQYF.

This chain links TRBV7-6 with TRBJ1-4; 11 nucleotides agree with TRBD1. V shed 5 bases, J shed 7 bases, and the junction held 9 bases outside the gene matches. The CDR3 consists of 16 residues. Germline V CDR1 and CDR2: SGHVS, FNYEAQ. DNA of the CDR3: TGTGCCAGCAGCGTTACACCCGGGACAGGGGGTGAAAAACTGTTTTTT. It is translated as CASSVTPGTGGEKLFF.

The chain is built from TRBV4-1 and TRBJ2-5, with 7 nucleotides matching TRBD2. J lost 4 bases, V lost 2 bases, and 13 bases had no gene match. Germline V lookup: CDR1 MGHRA, CDR2 YSYEKL. The CDR3 contains 17 residues. CDR3 nucleotide sequence: TGCGCCAGCAGCCAATATGGTGGACTAGTCATTGCAGAGACCCAGTACTTC. This gives the protein CASSQYGGLVIAETQYF.

This chain links TRBV7-9 with TRBJ2-7; tentatively, D is TRBD1 (6 bases). Germline V gene data show CDR1 as SEHNR and CDR2 as FQNEAQ (reference sequence). V gave up 6 bases and J gave up 4 bases, with 13 bases separating them. The CDR3 runs 13 residues. The CDR3, as DNA: TGTGCCAGCAGGAACAGGGACGGATACGAGCAGTACTTC. The encoded protein is CASRNRDGYEQYF.

V is TRBV21-1 and J is TRBJ1-3. TRBV21-1 is flagged as a pseudogene. CDR3 length: 14 residues. The CDR3 spells CASSPQEGGNTIYF. The CDR3, as DNA: TGTGCCAGCAGCCCGCAGGAGGGTGGAAACACCATATATTTT.

V is TRBV6-5 and J is TRBJ2-7; D is perhaps TRBD2 (5 bases). There are 14 residues in the CDR3. Germline assignment: CDR1 MNHEY and CDR2 SVGAGI. V lost 7 bases and J lost 7, with 20 bases in between. The CDR3 DNA sequence: TGTGCCAGCAAAGACCGGAGAGGGTCGGGGGAGCAGTACGTC. It translates to CASKDRRGSGEQYV.

The V gene is TRBV9, the J gene TRBJ1-1; no clear D gene. Trimming pared 5 bases from V and 0 bases from J, leaving 14 bases between. Germline V lookup: CDR1 SGDLS, CDR2 YYNGEE. This CDR3 is 15 amino acids long. The CDR3 region is CASRLTGSMNTEAFF. CDR3 nucleotides: TGTGCCAGCAGGTTAACGGGGAGCATGAACACTGAAGCTTTCTTT.

The chain employs TRBV27 and TRBJ1-1; tentative D call: TRBD1 (6 bases). There are 14 residues in the CDR3. V gave up 6 bases and J gave up 2 bases, with 13 bases separating them. The germline CDR1 and CDR2 sequences are MNHEY and SMNVEV (reference sequence). DNA for the CDR3: TGTGCCAGCAGAAAACAGGGCCTTAACACTGAAGCTTTCTTT. Its protein is CASRKQGLNTEAFF.

This chain links TRBV24-1 with TRBJ1-1; tentatively, D is TRBD1 (5 bases). The V and J ends lost 9 bases and 5 bases respectively, with 12 bases between them. The CDR3 contains 12 residues. Germline-derived CDR1 and CDR2 are KGHDR and SFDVKD. DNA of the CDR3: TGTGCCACCCGGGGGGGTGGGACTGAAGCTTTCTTT. Translating gives CATRGGGTEAFF.

The chain uses TRBV5-6 and TRBJ2-7, with 8 bases matching TRBD1. The CDR3 runs to 15 residues. Germline V lookup: CDR1 SGHDT, CDR2 YYEEEE. The junction had 7 bases not matched to a gene; V was cut back by 5 bases and J by 0 bases. This CDR3 reads CASSYQGASSYEQYF. The CDR3 DNA reads as TGTGCCAGCAGTTATCAGGGGGCGAGCTCCTACGAGCAGTACTTC.

This clone was observed a single time. This chain links TRBV9 with TRBJ1-1; unclear D gene. The V and J ends lost 4 bases and 0 bases respectively, with 7 bases between them. Per germline, CDR1 SGDLS and CDR2 YYNGEE. The CDR3 is made up of 13 amino acids. CDR3 sequence (DNA): TGTGCCAGCAGCTTCTTAATGAACACTGAAGCTTTCTTT. Protein: CASSFLMNTEAFF.

The V call is TRBV3-1 (or the pseudogene TRBV3-2), the J call TRBJ2-4; perhaps TRBD1 as D (6 bases). Germline V gene lookup returns CDR1 LGHDT and CDR2 YNNKEL (reference sequence). This CDR3 is built from 15 residues. V dropped 1 base and J dropped 8 bases, with 15 bases sitting between them. DNA of the CDR3: TGTGCCAGCAGCCAAGTGAGAGGGGACATCGACATTCAGTACTTC. Translated: CASSQVRGDIDIQYF.

The chain joins TRBV3-1 (or the pseudogene TRBV3-2) to TRBJ1-5, with unresolved D. Germline V gives CDR1 LGHDT, CDR2 YNNKEL (reference sequence). CDR3 length: 15 amino acids. V was shortened by 0 bases and J by 3 bases, with 9 bases between the two germline ends. As DNA, the CDR3 is TGTGCCAGCAGCCAAGATATGGCGGCCAATCAGCCCCAGCATTTT. It codes for CASSQDMAANQPQHF.

The chain recombines TRBV6-6 with TRBJ1-5; 7 positions match TRBD1. V lost 3 bases to trimming and J lost 4 bases; unmatched junction nucleotides: 6. The CDR3 contains 15 residues. Germline CDR1 reads MNHNY; CDR2 reads SVGAGI (reference sequence). CDR3 sequence reads: CASSYQGQSNQPQHF. The DNA of the CDR3 is TGTGCCAGCAGTTATCAGGGACAGTCAAATCAGCCCCAGCATTTT.

The chain carries TRBV28 and TRBJ2-1, with 9 bases matching TRBD2. CDR1 and CDR2 (germline): MDHEN, SYDVKM. Trimming removed 11 bases from V and 9 bases from J; junction bases left unmatched: 11. The CDR3 has 13 amino acids. The CDR3 DNA reads TGTGCCGCCGTGCGGGGGGGCATTGGTGAGCAGTTCTTC. It yields the protein CAAVRGGIGEQFF.

This clone was seen once. The chain uses TRBV11-2 and TRBJ1-6, with D possibly being TRBD1 (5 bases). Per germline, CDR1 SGHAT and CDR2 FQNNGV. The CDR3 runs to 17 residues. V dropped 6 bases and J dropped 0 bases, with 15 bases sitting between them. Here the CDR3 DNA reads TGTGCCAGCAGGTCGGGGGTTCCTAGCTCCTATAATTCACCCCTCCACTTT. Its protein is CASRSGVPSSYNSPLHF.

The chain joins TRBV7-9 to TRBJ2-5; maybe TRBD2 (6 bases). Germline V gene data show CDR1 as SEHNR and CDR2 as FQNEAQ (reference sequence). The CDR3 covers 15 residues. Trimming cost V 5 bases and J 7 bases, with 20 bases left between them. The CDR3 region is CASSPPGDPFWTQYF. In DNA, the CDR3 is TGTGCCAGCAGCCCCCCGGGGGACCCGTTTTGGACCCAGTACTTC.

The V gene is TRBV5-6, the J gene TRBJ1-6; D perhaps matches TRBD1 (6 bases). The germline CDR1 and CDR2 sequences are SGHDT and YYEEEE. This CDR3 is 14 amino acids long. V was trimmed by 7 bases and J by 6 bases, leaving 14 bases between them. The CDR3 DNA reads TGTGCCAGCTCACGGACAGTTTCTAATTCACCCCTCCACTTT. Translation gives CASSRTVSNSPLHF. The whole variable domain, filled in from reference TRBV5-6 and TRBJ1-6, reads DAGVTQSPTHLIKTRGQQVTLRCSPKSGHDTVSWYQQALGQGPQFIFQYYEEEERQRGNFPDRFSGHQFPNYSSELNVNALLLGDSALYLCASSRTVSNSPLHFGNGTRLTVT.

The chain couples TRBV20-1 to TRBJ1-1; D is uncertain. The CDR3 is 11 residues long. Trimming stripped 6 bases from V and 7 bases from J, with 12 bases between. CDR1 DFQATT and CDR2 SNEGSKA come from the germline V gene (reference sequence). The DNA for the CDR3 is TGCAGTGCCCACCTTCGGGATGAAGCTTTCTTT. Protein product: CSAHLRDEAFF.

V gene TRBV11-2 combines with J gene TRBJ2-6; the D gene is possibly TRBD2 (6 bases). V was clipped by 3 bases and J by 0 bases, with 15 bases between them. Per the germline V gene, CDR1 is SGHAT and CDR2 is FQNNGV. The CDR3 totals 18 residues. The CDR3 sequence is CASSFLKGLLSGANVLTF. The CDR3 DNA reads as TGTGCCAGCAGCTTTCTAAAGGGACTGCTCTCTGGGGCCAACGTCCTGACTTTC.

The gene calls are TRBV5-1 and TRBJ2-1, with 13 bases lining up with TRBD2. The ends lost 4 bases at V and 9 bases at J; junction bases unmatched: 10. The CDR3 totals 16 residues. CDR1 SGHRS and CDR2 YFSETQ come from the germline V gene. This chain's CDR3 is CASSLGGLAGPPEQFF. As DNA, the CDR3 is TGCGCCAGCAGCCTAGGGGGACTAGCGGGACCTCCTGAGCAGTTCTTC.

The CDR3 sequence: CASSLGDDWNLEQFF. In nucleotides, the CDR3 is TGTGCCAGCAGCTTAGGTGATGACTGGAACCTCGAGCAGTTCTTC. This chain connects TRBV7-6 to TRBJ2-1; no clear D gene. V was trimmed by 1 base and J by 10 bases, leaving 17 bases between them. There are 15 residues in the CDR3. Per the germline V gene, CDR1 is SGHVS and CDR2 is FNYEAQ.

The V gene is TRBV27, the J gene TRBJ1-3; TRBD1 aligns across 8 bases. CDR3 size: 18 residues. CDR1 is MNHEY and CDR2 is SMNVEV in the germline V gene (reference sequence). V lost 2 bases and J lost 4; bases outside the gene matches: 13. CDR3 in DNA: TGTGCCAGCAGTTTAAGTAGGCCAGGGGGCTTTAAAGGAAACACCATATATTTT. It is translated as CASSLSRPGGFKGNTIYF.

The chain couples TRBV11-2 to TRBJ2-3; possibly TRBD2 for D (7 bases). Looked up from germline, CDR1 is SGHAT and CDR2 is FQNNGV. V lost 4 bases and J lost 5, with 16 bases in between. The CDR3 totals 15 residues. The CDR3 reads CASSSQGGGEDTQYF. DNA of the CDR3: TGTGCCAGCAGCTCACAAGGGGGGGGCGAAGATACGCAGTATTTT.

The chain recombines TRBV7-2 with TRBJ1-5; D possibly corresponds to TRBD1 (5 bases). This CDR3 has 14 residues. Trimming took 5 bases from V and 4 from J, leaving 12 bases between them. CDR1 is SGHTA and CDR2 is FQGNSA in the germline V gene. The CDR3 region has the DNA TGTGCCAGCAGCACTAGCTGGGGGAATCAGCCCCAGCATTTT. This gives the protein CASSTSWGNQPQHF.

The chain links TRBV1 to TRBJ2-7; TRBD2, the table's D call, lacks a check against the DNA. TRBV1 is termed a pseudogene. The CDR3 extends over 18 amino acids. This chain's CDR3 is CTSSQDRCFGAGYDEQYV. The DNA of the CDR3 is TGCACCAGCAGCCAAGATCGGTGTTTCGGAGCGGGATACGACGAGCAGTACGTC.

The chain couples TRBV5-1 to TRBJ1-2; TRBD1 aligns across 9 bases. Per germline, CDR1 SGHRS and CDR2 YFSETQ. The junction had 12 bases not matched to a gene; V was cut back by 2 bases and J by 4 bases. This CDR3 has 17 amino acids. This chain's CDR3 is CASSLSQAGQGIYGYTF. The CDR3 bases are TGCGCCAGCAGCTTATCCCAAGCTGGACAGGGGATCTATGGCTACACCTTC.

The chain employs TRBV18 and TRBJ2-4, with D possibly TRBD1 on 6 matching bases. V was shortened by 2 bases and J by 0 bases, with 8 bases between the two germline ends. Germline CDR1 reads KGHSH; CDR2 reads LQKENI. The CDR3 sequence is 15 residues long. The CDR3 bases are TGTGCCAGCTCACCAGGGGGCCTAGCCAAAAACATTCAGTACTTC. Protein product: CASSPGGLAKNIQYF.

The gene calls are TRBV24-1 and TRBJ1-2, with 12 bases that match TRBD1. The CDR3 contains 17 residues. From germline, CDR1 is KGHDR and CDR2 SFDVKD. After removal of 2 bases from V and 4 bases from J, the junction contained 7 bases not matched to a gene. CDR3 bases: TGTGCCACCAGTGATTCCGGGACAGGGGGCGCTGTCTATGGCTACACCTTC. Translating gives CATSDSGTGGAVYGYTF.